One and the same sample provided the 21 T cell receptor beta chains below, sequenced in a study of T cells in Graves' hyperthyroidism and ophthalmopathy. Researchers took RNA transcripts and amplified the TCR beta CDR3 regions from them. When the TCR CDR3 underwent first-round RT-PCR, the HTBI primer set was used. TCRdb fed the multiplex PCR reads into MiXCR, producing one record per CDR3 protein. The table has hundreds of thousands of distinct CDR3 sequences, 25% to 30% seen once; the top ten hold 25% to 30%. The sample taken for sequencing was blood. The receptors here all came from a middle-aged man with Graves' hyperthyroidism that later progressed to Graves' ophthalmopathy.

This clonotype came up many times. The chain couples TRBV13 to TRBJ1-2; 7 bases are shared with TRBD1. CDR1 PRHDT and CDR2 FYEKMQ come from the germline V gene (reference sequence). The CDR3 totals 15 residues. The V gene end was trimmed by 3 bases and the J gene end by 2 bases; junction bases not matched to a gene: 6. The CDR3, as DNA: TGTGCCAGCAGCTTCCCGGGACAGAGCAACTATGGCTACACCTTC. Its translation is CASSFPGQSNYGYTF.

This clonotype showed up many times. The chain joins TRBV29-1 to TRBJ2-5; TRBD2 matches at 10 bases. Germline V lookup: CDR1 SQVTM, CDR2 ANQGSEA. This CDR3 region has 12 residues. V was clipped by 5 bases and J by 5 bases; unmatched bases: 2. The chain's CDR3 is CSVSSGSETQYF. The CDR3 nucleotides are TGCAGCGTTTCTAGCGGGAGTGAGACCCAGTACTTC.

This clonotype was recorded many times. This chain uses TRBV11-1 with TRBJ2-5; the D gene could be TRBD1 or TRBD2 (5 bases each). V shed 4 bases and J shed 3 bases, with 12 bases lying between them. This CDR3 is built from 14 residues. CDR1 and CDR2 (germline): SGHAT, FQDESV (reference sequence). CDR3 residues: CASSSPGREETQYF. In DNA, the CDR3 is TGTGCCAGCAGCTCCCCGGGGCGGGAAGAGACCCAGTACTTC.

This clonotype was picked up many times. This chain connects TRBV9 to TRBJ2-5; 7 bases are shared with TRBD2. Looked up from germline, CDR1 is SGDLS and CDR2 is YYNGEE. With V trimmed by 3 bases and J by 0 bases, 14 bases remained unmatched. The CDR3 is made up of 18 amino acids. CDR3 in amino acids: CASSAAGTTHTYQETQYF. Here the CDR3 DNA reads TGTGCCAGCAGCGCCGCGGGGACTACACACACCTACCAAGAGACCCAGTACTTC. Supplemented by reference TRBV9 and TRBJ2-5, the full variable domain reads DSGVTQTPKHLITATGQRVTLRCSPRSGDLSVYWYQQSLDQGLQFLIQYYNGEERAKGNILERFSAQQFPDLHSELNLSSLELGDSALYFCASSAAGTTHTYQETQYFGPGTRLLVL.

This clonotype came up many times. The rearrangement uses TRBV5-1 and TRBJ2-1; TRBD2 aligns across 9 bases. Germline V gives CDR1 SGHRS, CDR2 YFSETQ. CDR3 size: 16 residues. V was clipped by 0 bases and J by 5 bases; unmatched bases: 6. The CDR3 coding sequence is TGCGCCAGCAGCTTGGCCGCTAGCGGGAACAACAATGAGCAGTTCTTC. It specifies CASSLAASGNNNEQFF.

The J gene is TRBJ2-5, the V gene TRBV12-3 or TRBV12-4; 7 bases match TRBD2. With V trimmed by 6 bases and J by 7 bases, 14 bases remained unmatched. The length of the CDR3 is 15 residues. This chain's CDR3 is CASSQNSGISGTQYF. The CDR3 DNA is TGTGCCAGCAGCCAAAACAGCGGGATCAGCGGGACCCAGTACTTC.

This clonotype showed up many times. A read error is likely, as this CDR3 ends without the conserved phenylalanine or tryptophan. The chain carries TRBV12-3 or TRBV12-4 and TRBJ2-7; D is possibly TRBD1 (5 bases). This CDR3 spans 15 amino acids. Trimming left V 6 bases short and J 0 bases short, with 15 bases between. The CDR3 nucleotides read TGTGCCAGCAGCCAAAAGACAGCACGCTCCTACGAGCAGTACCTC. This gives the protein CASSQKTARSYEQYL.

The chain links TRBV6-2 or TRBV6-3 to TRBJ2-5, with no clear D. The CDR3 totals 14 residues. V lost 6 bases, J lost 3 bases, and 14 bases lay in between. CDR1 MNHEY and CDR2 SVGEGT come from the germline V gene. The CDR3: CASSPFGGEETQYF. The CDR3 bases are TGTGCCAGCAGCCCGTTTGGTGGGGAAGAGACCCAGTACTTC.

The chain's CDR3 is CASSPDSDSLQETQYF. CDR3 in DNA: TGTGCCAGCTCCCCGGATTCGGACAGCCTCCAAGAGACCCAGTACTTC. The chain has TRBV18 and TRBJ2-5, with D perhaps TRBD1 (6 bases). The CDR3 sequence is 16 residues long. Per the germline V gene, CDR1 is KGHSH and CDR2 is LQKENI. V dropped 6 bases and J dropped 1 base, with 18 bases sitting between them.

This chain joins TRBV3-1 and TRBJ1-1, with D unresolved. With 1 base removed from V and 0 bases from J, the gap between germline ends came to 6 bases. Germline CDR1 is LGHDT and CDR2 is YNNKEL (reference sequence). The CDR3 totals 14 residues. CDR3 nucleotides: TGTGCCAGCAGCCAAGTAAGTCTGAACACTGAAGCTTTCTTT. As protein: CASSQVSLNTEAFF.

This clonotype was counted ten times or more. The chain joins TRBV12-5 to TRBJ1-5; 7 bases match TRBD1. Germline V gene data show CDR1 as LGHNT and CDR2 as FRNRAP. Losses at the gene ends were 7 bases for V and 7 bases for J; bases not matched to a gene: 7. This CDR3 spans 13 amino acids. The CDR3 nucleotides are TGTGCTAGTGACACGGACAGGAGCCAGCCCCAGCATTTT. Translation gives CASDTDRSQPQHF. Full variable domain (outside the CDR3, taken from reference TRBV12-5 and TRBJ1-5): DARVTQTPRHKVTEMGQEVTMRCQPILGHNTVFWYRQTMMQGLELLAYFRNRAPLDDSGMPKDRFSAEMPDATLATLKIQPSEPRDSAVYFCASDTDRSQPQHFGDGTRLSIL.

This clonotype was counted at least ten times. CDR3 coding DNA: TGTGCCAGCAGTTTAATCTCCTACTCTGGGGCCAACGTCCTGACTTTC. It codes for CASSLISYSGANVLTF. The J gene is TRBJ2-6, the V gene TRBV28; D is unclear. The CDR3 runs 16 residues. Looked up from germline, CDR1 is MDHEN and CDR2 is SYDVKM. The V gene lost 2 bases and the J gene lost 0 bases, with 8 bases spanning the gap.

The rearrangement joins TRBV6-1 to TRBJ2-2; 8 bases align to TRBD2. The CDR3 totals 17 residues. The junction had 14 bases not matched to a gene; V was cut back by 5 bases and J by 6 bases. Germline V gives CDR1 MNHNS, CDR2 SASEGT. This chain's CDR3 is CASSPFGGSGKAGELFF. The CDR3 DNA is TGTGCCAGCAGTCCCTTTGGGGGTAGCGGGAAAGCCGGGGAGCTGTTTTTT.

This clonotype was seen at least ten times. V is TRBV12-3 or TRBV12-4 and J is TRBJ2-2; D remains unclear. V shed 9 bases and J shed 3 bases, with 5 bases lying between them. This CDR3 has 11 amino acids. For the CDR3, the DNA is TGTGCCAGTTGGGACACCGGGGAGCTGTTTTTT. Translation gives CASWDTGELFF.

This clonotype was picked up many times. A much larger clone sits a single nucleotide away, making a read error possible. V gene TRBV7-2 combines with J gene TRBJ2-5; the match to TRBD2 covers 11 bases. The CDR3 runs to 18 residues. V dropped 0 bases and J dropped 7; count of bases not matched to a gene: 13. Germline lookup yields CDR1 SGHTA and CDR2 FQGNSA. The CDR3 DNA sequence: TGTGCCAGCAGCTTAGCGGGTCGGGCTAGCGGGAGGCGAGGGACCCAGTACTTC. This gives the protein CASSLAGRASGRRGTQYF. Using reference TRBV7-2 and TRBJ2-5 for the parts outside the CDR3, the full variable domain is GAGVSQSPSNKVTEKGKDVELRCDPISGHTALYWYRQSLGQGLEFLIYFQGNSAPDKSGLPSDRFSAERTGGSVSTLTIQRTQQEDSAVYLCASSLAGRASGRRGTQYFGPGTRLLVL.

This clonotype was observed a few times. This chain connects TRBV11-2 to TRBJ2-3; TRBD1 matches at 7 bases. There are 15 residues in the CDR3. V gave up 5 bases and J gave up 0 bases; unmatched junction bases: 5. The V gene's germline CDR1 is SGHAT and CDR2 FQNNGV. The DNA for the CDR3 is TGTGCCAGCAGCACCGACAGGGCTAGCACAGATACGCAGTATTTT. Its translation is CASSTDRASTDTQYF.

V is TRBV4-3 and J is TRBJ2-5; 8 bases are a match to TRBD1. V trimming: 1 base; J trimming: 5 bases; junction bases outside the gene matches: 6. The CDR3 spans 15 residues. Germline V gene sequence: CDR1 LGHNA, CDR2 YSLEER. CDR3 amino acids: CASSQARTGWETQYF. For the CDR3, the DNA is TGCGCCAGCAGCCAAGCACGGACAGGGTGGGAGACCCAGTACTTC.

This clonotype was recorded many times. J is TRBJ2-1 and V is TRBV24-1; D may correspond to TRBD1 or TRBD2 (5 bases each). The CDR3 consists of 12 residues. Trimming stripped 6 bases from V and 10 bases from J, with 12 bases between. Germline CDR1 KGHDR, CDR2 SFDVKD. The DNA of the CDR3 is TGTGCCACCAGTCAACCGGGACGAGAGCAGTTCTTC. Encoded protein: CATSQPGREQFF.

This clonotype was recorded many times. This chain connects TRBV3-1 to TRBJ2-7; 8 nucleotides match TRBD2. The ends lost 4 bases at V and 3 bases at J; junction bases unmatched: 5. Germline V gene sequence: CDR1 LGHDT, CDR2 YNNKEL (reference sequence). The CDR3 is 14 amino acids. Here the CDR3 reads CASSPAGGGYEQYF. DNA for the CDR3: TGTGCCAGCAGCCCAGCCGGGGGGGGCTACGAGCAGTACTTC.

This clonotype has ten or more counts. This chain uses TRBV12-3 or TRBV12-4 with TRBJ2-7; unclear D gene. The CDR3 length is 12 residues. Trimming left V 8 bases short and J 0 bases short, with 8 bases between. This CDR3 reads CASRRSSYEQYF. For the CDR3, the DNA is TGTGCCAGCCGGAGAAGCTCCTACGAGCAGTACTTC.

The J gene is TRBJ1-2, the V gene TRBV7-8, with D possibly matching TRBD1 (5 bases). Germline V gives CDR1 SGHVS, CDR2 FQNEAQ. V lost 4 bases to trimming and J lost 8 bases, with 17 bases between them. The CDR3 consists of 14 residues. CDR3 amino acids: CASSWSPREGGYTF. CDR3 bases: TGTGCCAGCAGCTGGTCTCCCAGGGAAGGAGGCTACACCTTC.